A selection of T cell receptor beta chains follows, all from one sample in a study of cytotoxic CD8 clonotypes in ibrutinib-treated CLL. Clones were read by immunoSEQ multiplex PCR, and TCRdb kept only the in-frame ones, dropping some. The repertoire includes around 200,000 clones, approximately 75% of them detected once, and roughly an eighth sits in the top ten. Sequenced material: PBMCs, taken after 12 months of ibrutinib treatment. Receptors originate from a human donor with chronic lymphocytic leukemia. The CDR3 runs from the conserved cysteine through the conserved F or W. The D gene is left open where the match is weak. Clone size, where shown, is once, few, many, or a class for clones that have expanded.

v_call	clone_size	d_call	j_call	cdr3_nt	cdr3_aa
TRBV2	NA	NA	TRBJ1-2	TGTGCCAGCAGTGAAGCGTCAGAGAACTATGGCTACACCTTC	CASSEASENYGYTF
TRBV27	once	NA	TRBJ1-2	TGTGCCAGCAGTTTAGGATCTAACTATGGCTACACTTTC	CASSLGSNYGYTF
TRBV27	NA	NA	TRBJ2-2	TGTGCCAGCAAGTGGGGGGCCTCCGGGGAGCTGTTTTTT	CASKWGASGELFF
TRBV29-1	few	NA	TRBJ1-1	TGCAGCGCTCGTACCGGGGACACTGAAGCTTTCTTT	CSARTGDTEAFF
TRBV12-5	once	TRBD1	TRBJ1-1	TGTGCTAGTGGTTTGGTACAAAAAGGGGGCGTGAACACTGAAGCTTTCTTT	CASGLVQKGGVNTEAFF
TRBV5-6	NA	NA	TRBJ1-1	TGTGCCAGCAGCTTGGGACAGATGAACACTGAAGCTTTCTTT	CASSLGQMNTEAFF
TRBV5-1	NA	TRBD2	TRBJ2-1	TGCGCCAGCAGCTGGGGACTAGCGGGAGGGTACAATGAGCAGTTCTTC	CASSWGLAGGYNEQFF
TRBV10-1	NA	TRBD2	TRBJ2-7	TGCGCCAGCAGTGAAGTTAGCGGGAGTAACTACGAGCAGTACTTC	CASSEVSGSNYEQYF
TRBV2	NA	NA	TRBJ2-5	TGTGCCAGCAGTGACAGGGCCGAGACCCAGTACTTC	CASSDRAETQYF
TRBV6-6	NA	NA	TRBJ2-2	TGTGCCAGCAGCCCTCACGTGGGCACCGGGGAGCTGTTTTTT	CASSPHVGTGELFF
TRBV6-5	NA	NA	TRBJ1-1	TGTGCCAGCAGTTACGCGGACGGTGAAGCTTTCTTT	CASSYADGEAFF
TRBV5-6	NA	NA	TRBJ1-3	TGTGCCAGCAGCTCAAGGGGAGGTGGAAACACCATATATTTT	CASSSRGGGNTIYF
TRBV5-6	NA	NA	TRBJ2-1	TGTGCCAGCAGCGCGTCCTACAATGAGCAGTTCTTC	CASSASYNEQFF
TRBV19	NA	TRBD2	TRBJ2-7	TGTGCCAGTAGTATCTCTAGCGGTTACTCCTACGAGCAGTACTTC	CASSISSGYSYEQYF
TRBV5-4	NA	NA	TRBJ2-1	TGTGCCAGCAGCTTGGGCGGAACCCAAGGGAATGAGCAGTTCTTC	CASSLGGTQGNEQFF
TRBV7-8	NA	NA	TRBJ2-1	TGTGCCAGCAGCTCTTCCATGGGGCGGAACAATGAGCAGTTCTTC	CASSSSMGRNNEQFF
TRBV7-2	NA	NA	TRBJ1-2	TGTGCCAGCAGCTTTACAGGACACTATGGCTACACCTTC	CASSFTGHYGYTF
TRBV5-4	NA	TRBD2	TRBJ2-1	TGTGCCAGCAGCTCAATCGGGGGGAATGAGCAGTTCTTC	CASSSIGGNEQFF
TRBV10-2	once	TRBD2	TRBJ2-1	TGCGCCAGCAGTGTGATGGGACTAGGGATCTACAATGAGCAGTTCTTC	CASSVMGLGIYNEQFF
TRBV6-5	NA	NA	TRBJ2-1	TGTGCCAGCAGCACGAGCGGGTACTACAATGAGCAGTTCTTC	CASSTSGYYNEQFF
TRBV27	NA	TRBD1	TRBJ2-7	TGTGCCAGCAGTTCCGGGACAGGGCCGTACGAGCAGTACTTC	CASSSGTGPYEQYF
TRBV7-9	NA	NA	TRBJ2-5	TGTGCCAGCAGCCCGTCGGGCAGCCAAGAGACCCAGTACTTC	CASSPSGSQETQYF
TRBV5-1	many	NA	TRBJ2-2	TGCGCCAGCAGCCCGACACCCTCGAACACCGGGGAGCTGTTTTTT	CASSPTPSNTGELFF
TRBV29-1	NA	NA	TRBJ1-1	TGCAGCGTTCGACAGCTCCTGAACACTGAAGCTTTCTTT	CSVRQLLNTEAFF
TRBV18	NA	NA	TRBJ2-1	TGTGCCAGCTCACCACCGTCAGGGTACTACAATGAGCAGTTCTTC	CASSPPSGYYNEQFF
TRBV11-3	NA	TRBD1	TRBJ2-1	TGTGCCAGCAGCTTACGGGACAGGAACAATGAGCAGTTCTTC	CASSLRDRNNEQFF
TRBV9	NA	TRBD2	TRBJ2-3	TGTGCCAGCAGCCCTAGCGGCGGCGGGGGCACAGATACGCAGTATTTT	CASSPSGGGGTDTQYF
TRBV18	NA	NA	TRBJ1-5	TGTGCCAGCTCACCACAAAGGGCCACCCCTCCCAATCAGCCCCAGCATTTT	CASSPQRATPPNQPQHF
TRBV11-2	NA	NA	TRBJ1-1	TGTGCCAGCAGTCTTGGACGGGCGAACACTGAAGCTTTCTTT	CASSLGRANTEAFF
TRBV30	few	NA	TRBJ2-5	TGTGCCTGGAGTGTCGTTTCCCAAGAGACCCAGTACTTC	CAWSVVSQETQYF
TRBV6-1	NA	TRBD1	TRBJ1-2	TGTGCCAGCAGTGAAGATGGTGACAGGGGGATTTTTGGCTACACCTTC	CASSEDGDRGIFGYTF
TRBV5-1	few	NA	TRBJ1-4	TGCGCCAGCAGCCGCGGACAGTTTCGGGAGGAAAAACTGTTTTTT	CASSRGQFREEKLFF
TRBV25-1	few	NA	TRBJ2-2	TGTGCCAGCGGGAGCACAGGCCCCGGGGAGCTGTTTTTT	CASGSTGPGELFF
TRBV9	NA	TRBD2	TRBJ2-1	TGTGCCAGCAGCGAGAGGTGGGGTAGCGGGAGGTTCCACAATGAGCAGTTCTTC	CASSERWGSGRFHNEQFF
TRBV15	NA	NA	TRBJ1-1	TGTGCCACCAGCAGGGGGGACTTCACAGCAAACACTGAAGCTTTCTTT	CATSRGDFTANTEAFF
TRBV5-6	NA	NA	TRBJ1-1	TGTGCCAGCAGCTACTGGACAGCTCCTGAAGCTTTCTTT	CASSYWTAPEAFF
TRBV4-1	few	NA	TRBJ2-7	TGCGCCAGCAGCCAACGCGCGGGGGCCCCCCAGGAGTACTTC	CASSQRAGAPQEYF
TRBV7-9	NA	NA	TRBJ2-1	TGTGCCAGCAGCTTAGTCAGAGGGGCCGCCTACAATGAGCAGTTCTTC	CASSLVRGAAYNEQFF
TRBV29-1	NA	TRBD1	TRBJ1-5	TGCAGCGTTTCACAGGGGTTTGGAGGCAATCAGCCCCAGCATTTT	CSVSQGFGGNQPQHF
TRBV6-6	few	NA	TRBJ1-1	TGTGCCACCTCGGTGAACACTGAAGCTTTCTTT	CATSVNTEAFF
TRBV18	NA	TRBD2	TRBJ2-1	TGTGCCAGCTCATCCTTAGCGGGGGGGAACAATGAGCAGTTCTTC	CASSSLAGGNNEQFF
TRBV30	NA	NA	TRBJ2-4	TGTGCCTGCACAGGAATAGCCAAAAACATTCAGTACTTC	CACTGIAKNIQYF
TRBV23-1	NA	TRBD1	TRBJ1-5	TGCGCCAGCACTCCGGACAGGGGCAATCAGCCCCAGCATTTT	CASTPDRGNQPQHF
TRBV6-4	NA	NA	TRBJ2-3	TGTGCCAGCAGCCCCGTTGGGGAGTACACAGATACGCAGTATTTT	CASSPVGEYTDTQYF
TRBV7-8	NA	TRBD2	TRBJ2-1	TGTGCCAGCAGCCTCCGGGGGACTAGTTTTTACAATGAGCAGTTCTTC	CASSLRGTSFYNEQFF